These 31 T cell receptor beta chains originate from one sample sequenced in a study of control samples from healthy donors and cancer patients. Assay used: immunoSEQ multiplex PCR; TCRdb lists only in-frame clones, some missing. There are over 80,000 clones in the sample; about nine tenths occur only once, and 15% to 18% lies in the top ten. Sequencing input: blood. Source of these receptors: a man aged 25 to 40 in good health.

This clone has only one observation. The chain uses TRBV13 and TRBJ2-3; the match to TRBD2 covers 8 bases. The CDR3 runs 17 residues. The germline CDR1 and CDR2 sequences are PRHDT and FYEKMQ (reference sequence). Trimming took 2 bases from V and 4 from J; bases not matched to a gene: 11. This CDR3 is CASSLWGGGGIADTQYF. The CDR3 DNA is TGTGCCAGCAGCTTATGGGGCGGCGGGGGGATCGCAGATACGCAGTATTTT.

V is TRBV9 and J is TRBJ1-1; no clear D gene. Germline loops: CDR1 SGDLS, CDR2 YYNGEE. V dropped 5 bases and J dropped 0 bases, with 8 bases sitting between them. CDR3 length equals 13 residues. The CDR3, as DNA: TGTGCCAGCAGTACAGACATGAACACTGAAGCTTTCTTT. It is translated as CASSTDMNTEAFF.

The chain recombines TRBV27 with TRBJ2-5, with a possible D match to TRBD1 (6 bases). The germline CDR1 and CDR2 sequences are MNHEY and SMNVEV (reference sequence). The CDR3 runs to 14 residues. Trimming took 6 bases from V and 2 from J, leaving 13 bases between them. CDR3 in DNA: TGTGCCAGCAGCCCACAGGGAGCTCAAGAGACCCAGTACTTC. This sequence encodes CASSPQGAQETQYF.

This clone was recorded only once. The rearrangement links TRBV28 to TRBJ2-3, with D perhaps matching TRBD1 (7 bases). The V end lost 6 bases, the J end lost 9 bases, and 22 bases lay between the germline ends. CDR1 and CDR2 from the germline V gene are MDHEN and SYDVKM. The length of the CDR3 is 15 residues. The CDR3 here is CASRETRQGRGTQYF. The CDR3 bases are TGTGCCAGCAGAGAAACGAGACAGGGTCGGGGGACGCAGTATTTT.

This clone came up once. The gene calls are TRBV29-1 and TRBJ2-7, with 13 bases matching TRBD2. Germline V gene lookup returns CDR1 SQVTM and CDR2 ANQGSEA. The CDR3 totals 15 residues. Losses at the gene ends were 7 bases for V and 0 bases for J; bases not matched to a gene: 6. As DNA, the CDR3 is TGCAGCGCCGGGACTAGCGGGGCTATCTCCTACGAGCAGTACTTC. It is translated as CSAGTSGAISYEQYF.

The V gene is TRBV6-1, the J gene TRBJ2-3; the D is unclear. Trimming took 0 bases from V and 0 from J, leaving 13 bases between them. CDR1 MNHNS and CDR2 SASEGT come from the germline V gene. The CDR3 loop spans 17 amino acids. The CDR3 protein is CASSEAVFVASTDTQYF. The CDR3 nucleotides read TGTGCCAGCAGTGAAGCGGTCTTCGTAGCTAGCACAGATACGCAGTATTTT.

This chain uses TRBV24-1 with TRBJ2-1; D may be TRBD2 (6 bases). This CDR3 comprises 15 residues. V was clipped by 1 base and J by 8 bases, with 14 bases between them. CDR1 is KGHDR, CDR2 SFDVKD, per germline. CDR3 protein: CATSDFGRERDEQFF. CDR3 DNA sequence: TGTGCCACCAGTGATTTCGGGCGGGAAAGAGATGAGCAGTTCTTC.

The chain recombines TRBV18 with TRBJ1-2; the D is unclear. The CDR3 extends over 13 amino acids. V was cut by 0 bases and J by 2 bases, with 4 bases left in between. Germline CDR1 reads KGHSH; CDR2 reads LQKENI. The CDR3 region is CASSPPGNYGYTF. The CDR3 coding sequence is TGTGCCAGCTCACCACCAGGGAACTATGGCTACACCTTC.

The chain joins TRBV7-6 to TRBJ2-7; 7 bases are a match to TRBD2. CDR3 length: 13 residues. Germline V lookup: CDR1 SGHVS, CDR2 FNYEAQ. The V gene end was trimmed by 8 bases and the J gene end by 2 bases; junction bases not matched to a gene: 6. The CDR3 sequence is CASEASGTYEQYF. CDR3 nucleotide sequence: TGTGCCAGCGAGGCTAGCGGAACCTACGAGCAGTACTTC.

V is TRBV7-9 and J is TRBJ2-7; TRBD2 matches 7 bases. The CDR3 sequence is 12 residues long. V shed 6 bases and J 5 bases; nucleotides not matched to a gene: 4. The germline gives CDR1 SEHNR, CDR2 FQNEAQ (reference sequence). The CDR3 nucleotides are TGTGCCAGCAGGTCACGGGAGGACGAGCAGTACTTC. As protein: CASRSREDEQYF.

J is TRBJ2-2 and V is TRBV27; possible D gene TRBD1, 6 bases. The V end was cut by 3 bases, the J end by 0 bases, with 14 bases between. Germline values: CDR1 MNHEY, CDR2 SMNVEV (reference sequence). There are 17 residues in the CDR3. CDR3 loop: CASSLRLTGSNTGELFF. CDR3 DNA sequence: TGTGCCAGCAGTTTGCGGTTGACAGGCTCGAACACCGGGGAGCTGTTTTTT.

The CDR3 protein is CASSSRDRGYNNSPLHF. The CDR3 DNA reads as TGTGCCAGTAGTTCCCGGGACAGGGGATACAATAATTCACCCCTCCACTTT. V gene TRBV19 combines with J gene TRBJ1-6; 10 bases agree with TRBD1. With 5 bases clipped from V and 5 bases from J, the junction kept 9 bases outside the gene matches. The CDR3 is made up of 17 amino acids. The germline V gene encodes CDR1 LNHDA and CDR2 SQIVND (reference sequence). Supplemented by reference TRBV19 and TRBJ1-6, the full variable domain reads DGGITQSPKYLFRKEGQNVTLSCEQNLNHDAMYWYRQDPGQGLRLIYYSQIVNDFQKGDIAEGYSVSREKKESFPLTVTSAQKNPTAFYLCASSSRDRGYNNSPLHFGNGTRLTVT.

The chain has TRBV4-3 and TRBJ2-1; 11 bases match TRBD2. This CDR3 has 17 residues. Germline values: CDR1 LGHNA, CDR2 YSLEER. The trim removed 2 bases at V and 5 bases at J, leaving 8 bases unmatched. The CDR3 coding sequence is TGCGCCAGCAGCCAAACCTCAGGGACTAGCGGAAACAATGAGCAGTTCTTC. This translates into CASSQTSGTSGNNEQFF.

This clone was seen only a few times. The gene calls are TRBV7-9 and TRBJ1-3; D remains unclear. V was pared by 2 bases and J by 0 bases, with 8 bases between. Germline CDR1 SEHNR, CDR2 FQNEAQ (reference sequence). This CDR3 has 15 amino acids. The CDR3 region has the DNA TGTGCCAGCAGCTTACCTGTCAGCTCTGGAAACACCATATATTTT. As protein: CASSLPVSSGNTIYF.

The sample holds a few counts of this clone. The V and J genes are TRBV2 and TRBJ2-1, with TRBD1 identical over 9 bases. V lost 7 bases to trimming and J lost 6 bases; unmatched junction nucleotides: 10. Germline CDR1 SNHLY, CDR2 FYNNEI. The CDR3 spans 15 residues. The CDR3, as DNA: TGTGCCAGCAACAGGGGGACAGGGTCGGGCAATGAGCAGTTCTTC. Protein sequence: CASNRGTGSGNEQFF.

The chain couples TRBV28 to TRBJ1-5, with 7 bases matching TRBD1. The V gene's germline CDR1 is MDHEN and CDR2 SYDVKM. This CDR3 has 15 residues. V was pared by 6 bases and J by 6 bases, with 11 bases of the junction left unmatched. The CDR3 loop reads CASSLLDRVSQPQHF. CDR3 DNA sequence: TGTGCCAGCAGCCTGCTCGACAGGGTCAGTCAGCCCCAGCATTTT.

The V and J genes are TRBV6-5 and TRBJ1-5, with D maybe TRBD1 (5 bases). The length of the CDR3 is 15 residues. Trimming removed 3 bases at V and 4 bases at J, with 13 bases between. CDR1 and CDR2 (germline): MNHEY, SVGAGI. CDR3 nucleotide sequence: TGTGCCAGCAGTTATACATCGGGGGATAATCAGCCCCAGCATTTT. Its translation is CASSYTSGDNQPQHF.

This chain connects TRBV7-2 to TRBJ2-3, with 15 bases that match TRBD2. In germline, CDR1 is SGHTA, CDR2 FQGNSA. V was clipped by 5 bases and J by 3 bases; unmatched bases: 12. This CDR3 spans 19 amino acids. The CDR3 sequence: CASSRYPPGTSGRTDTQYF. CDR3 DNA sequence: TGTGCCAGCAGCCGTTATCCCCCCGGGACTAGCGGGAGGACAGATACGCAGTATTTT.

This chain connects TRBV19 to TRBJ2-3; possibly TRBD1 or TRBD2 for D (5 bases each). CDR1 LNHDA and CDR2 SQIVND come from the germline V gene (reference sequence). Trimming removed 8 bases from V and 2 bases from J, with 11 bases in between. The CDR3 is 13 amino acids. The CDR3 sequence is CASSQGVTDTQYF. DNA of the CDR3: TGTGCCAGTTCGCAGGGAGTCACAGATACGCAGTATTTT.

V gene TRBV12-3 or TRBV12-4 combines with J gene TRBJ2-5, with D unclear. Trimming took off 3 bases at V and 5 bases at J, with 10 bases between the two ends. The CDR3 covers 13 residues. CDR3 region: CASSLTRWETQYF. The CDR3 nucleotides read TGTGCCAGCAGTTTGACGAGGTGGGAGACCCAGTACTTC.

This chain uses TRBV5-4 with TRBJ1-3, with 7 bases identical to TRBD1. V lost 4 bases and J lost 2; bases outside the gene matches: 3. The CDR3 has 14 amino acids. Germline CDR1 is SGHNT and CDR2 is YYREEE (reference sequence). The CDR3 DNA reads TGTGCCAGCAGCCTGACAGGGACTGGAAACACCATATATTTT. It encodes CASSLTGTGNTIYF.

The J gene is TRBJ2-1, the V gene TRBV3-1 (or the pseudogene TRBV3-2); D is uncertain. This CDR3 spans 14 amino acids. CDR1 LGHDT and CDR2 YNNKEL come from the germline V gene (reference sequence). V shed 1 base and J shed 7 bases, with 11 bases lying between them. The CDR3 sequence: CASSQAPVGNEQFF. The CDR3 nucleotides read TGTGCCAGCAGCCAAGCTCCGGTCGGGAATGAGCAGTTCTTC.

The chain links TRBV28 to TRBJ1-6; the D gene is possibly TRBD1 (5 bases). CDR3 length: 14 amino acids. V was trimmed by 7 bases and J by 7 bases, leaving 14 bases between them. Germline assignment: CDR1 MDHEN and CDR2 SYDVKM. The CDR3 sequence: CASIPGTNNSPLHF. DNA of the CDR3: TGTGCCAGCATCCCCGGGACGAACAATTCACCCCTCCACTTT.

This chain uses TRBV21-1 with TRBJ1-1; the DNA was not compared with TRBD1, the D call given in the table. TRBV21-1 is reported as a pseudogene. The CDR3 is 13 residues long. CDR3 in amino acids: CASSRETGSGAFF. DNA of the CDR3: TGTGCCAGCAGCAGAGAGACAGGGAGTGGAGCTTTCTTT.

The rearrangement joins TRBV30 to TRBJ2-7; a possible D gene is TRBD1 (7 bases). This CDR3 is built from 15 residues. V was shortened by 3 bases and J by 2 bases, with 17 bases between the two germline ends. Germline CDR1 reads GTSNPN; CDR2 reads SVGIG (reference sequence). CDR3 in DNA: TGTGCCTGGAGGCCCGCGGGGACAGCTACCTACGAGCAGTACTTC. Protein: CAWRPAGTATYEQYF.

The DNA for the CDR3 is TGTGCCAGCTCACCTCAGGGGGGCGAGAACACCATATATTTT. It yields the protein CASSPQGGENTIYF. V is TRBV18 and J is TRBJ1-3, with TRBD1 matching 7 bases. CDR1 is KGHSH and CDR2 is LQKENI in the germline V gene. This CDR3 region has 14 residues. Trimming cost V 3 bases and J 7 bases; bases outside gene matches: 6.

V is TRBV5-1 and J is TRBJ2-7; 8 bases agree with TRBD2. Germline assignment: CDR1 SGHRS and CDR2 YFSETQ. The CDR3 has 16 amino acids. With V trimmed by 1 base and J by 0 bases, 6 bases remained unmatched. The CDR3: CASSLRETSASYEQYF. DNA of the CDR3: TGCGCCAGCAGCTTGCGGGAGACTAGCGCCTCCTACGAGCAGTACTTC.

In regard to this clone: Mismatch with germline at one junction end may stem from a read error. The V gene is TRBV7-7, the J gene TRBJ2-5; no clear D gene. This CDR3 comprises 13 residues. Germline CDR1 reads SSHAT; CDR2 reads FNYEAQ (reference sequence). The CDR3 region is CASSLRPWETQYF. The CDR3 DNA reads as TGTGCTAGCAGCCTACGGCCCTGGGAGACCCAGTACTTC.

Concerning this clone itself: An end of the junction does not agree with germline; a read error may underlie this. Other DNA sequences in the same sample also yield this CDR3. This CDR3 reads CASSDTSGRASEQFF. The CDR3 region has the DNA TGCGCCAGCAGTGACACTAGCGGGAGGGCCTCTGAGCAATTCTTC. V usage is TRBV10-1 and J usage is TRBJ2-1; TRBD2 matches at 13 bases. CDR3 length: 15 residues. Germline V gene lookup returns CDR1 WNHNN and CDR2 SYGVQD (reference sequence).

A note on this clone: The junction does not match germline at one end; this may be a read error. The rearrangement links TRBV7-7 to TRBJ2-2, with a weak D call TRBD1 (6 bases). CDR3 length equals 15 residues. Germline loops: CDR1 SSHAT, CDR2 FNYEAQ (reference sequence). This CDR3 reads CASSAGQLSTGELFF. For the CDR3, the DNA is TGTGCTAGCAGCGCAGGACAGTTATCCACCGGGGAGCTGTTTTTT.

The chain combines TRBV3-1 (or the pseudogene TRBV3-2) with TRBJ1-1; D uncertain. Germline V gives CDR1 LGHDT, CDR2 YNNKEL (reference sequence). Trimming pared 4 bases from V and 5 bases from J, leaving 8 bases between. This CDR3 contains 12 residues. The CDR3 nucleotides are TGTGCCAGCAGCCTTACTCAGACTGAAGCTTTCTTT. Its protein is CASSLTQTEAFF.